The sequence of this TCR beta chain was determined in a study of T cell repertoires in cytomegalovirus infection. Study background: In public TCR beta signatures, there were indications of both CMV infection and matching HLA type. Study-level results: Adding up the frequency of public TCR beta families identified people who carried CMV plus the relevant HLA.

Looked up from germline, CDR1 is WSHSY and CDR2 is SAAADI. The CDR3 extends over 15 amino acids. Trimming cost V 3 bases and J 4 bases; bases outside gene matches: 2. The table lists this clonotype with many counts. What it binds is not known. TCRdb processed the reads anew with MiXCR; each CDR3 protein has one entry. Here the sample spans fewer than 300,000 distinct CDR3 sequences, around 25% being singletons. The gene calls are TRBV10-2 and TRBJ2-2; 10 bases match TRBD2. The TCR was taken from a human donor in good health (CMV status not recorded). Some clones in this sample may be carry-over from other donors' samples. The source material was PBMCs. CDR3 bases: TGCGCCAGCAGTGACGTAGCGGGGGGCACCGGGGAGCTGTTTTTT. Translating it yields CASSDVAGGTGELFF.